The 8 T cell receptor beta chains listed next were all sequenced from one sample in a study of cytomegalovirus exposure and HLA in healthy donors. The primer mix had 60 Vbeta and 13 Jbeta primers. This table comes from immunoSEQ multiplex PCR, and its TCRdb copy is limited to in-frame clones, with some not included. The table records 100,000 to 150,000 clones, around 80% of them present only once. Sequencing was performed on PBMCs. Source of these receptors: a woman in her 50s in good health and CMV-seronegative.

The chain carries TRBV7-2 and TRBJ1-4; the D is unclear. V was clipped by 2 bases and J by 2 bases, with 9 bases between them. CDR1 and CDR2 (germline): SGHTA, FQGNSA. This CDR3 has 15 amino acids. DNA for the CDR3: TGTGCCAGCAGCTTAAGCGGCCTTACTAATGAAAAACTGTTTTTT. Protein product: CASSLSGLTNEKLFF.

V usage is TRBV15 and J usage is TRBJ1-4, with 8 nucleotides matching TRBD1. The V segment lost 5 bases and the J segment 3 bases; nucleotides outside the gene matches: 2. The germline V gene has CDR1 LNHNV and CDR2 YYDKDF (reference sequence). The CDR3 has 14 residues. CDR3 loop: CATSAGGSNEKLFF. The CDR3 DNA sequence: TGTGCCACCAGCGCAGGGGGCTCTAATGAAAAACTGTTTTTT.

V and J are TRBV5-1 and TRBJ1-2; 9 positions agree with TRBD1. In germline, CDR1 is SGHRS, CDR2 YFSETQ. The CDR3 contains 12 residues. V trimming: 3 bases; J trimming: 11 bases; junction bases outside the gene matches: 5. CDR3 sequence (DNA): TGCGCCAGCAGCTGGGACAGGGCGGCGTACACCTTC. Translating gives CASSWDRAAYTF.

The chain employs TRBV7-6 and TRBJ2-7, with 9 bases that match TRBD1. V dropped 5 bases and J dropped 3; count of bases not matched to a gene: 2. Germline V gene lookup returns CDR1 SGHVS and CDR2 FNYEAQ. This CDR3 spans 13 amino acids. CDR3 DNA: TGTGCCAGCAGCGTGGGACAGGGCTACGAGCAGTACGTC. Protein product: CASSVGQGYEQYV.

This sequence joins TRBV15 and TRBJ2-7; perhaps TRBD1 as D (5 bases). CDR3 size: 13 residues. The V gene's germline CDR1 is LNHNV and CDR2 YYDKDF (reference sequence). Trimming took off 1 base at V and 3 bases at J, with 7 bases between the two ends. The CDR3 here is CATSRGGFYEQYV. DNA for the CDR3: TGTGCCACCAGCAGAGGGGGCTTCTACGAGCAGTACGTC.

The chain uses TRBV15 and TRBJ2-5, with 9 bases that match TRBD1. Per germline, CDR1 LNHNV and CDR2 YYDKDF (reference sequence). With V trimmed by 5 bases and J by 2 bases, 15 bases remained unmatched. CDR3 length equals 18 residues. CDR3 nucleotide sequence: TGTGCCACCAGCGAAGACCCGGGACAGGGCCGGTGGCAAGAGACCCAGTACTTC. Its protein product is CATSEDPGQGRWQETQYF.

This clone was seen a single time. The chain is built from TRBV6-5 and TRBJ1-2; TRBD1 matches at 7 bases. J gave up 4 bases and V 0 bases, and 8 bases lay outside the gene matches. The germline V gene encodes CDR1 MNHEY and CDR2 SVGAGI. The CDR3 has 16 residues. The CDR3 protein is CASSYSATGSIYGYTF. The CDR3 coding sequence is TGTGCCAGCAGTTACTCGGCGACAGGGAGTATCTATGGCTACACCTTC.

The rearrangement joins TRBV5-6 to TRBJ2-7; D might be TRBD2 (6 bases). The CDR3 has 19 amino acids. V dropped 0 bases and J dropped 5 bases, with 27 bases sitting between them. Germline assignment: CDR1 SGHDT and CDR2 YYEEEE. CDR3 in amino acids: CASSLEGRLLQTGVNEQYV. The CDR3 nucleotides are TGTGCCAGCAGCTTGGAAGGACGGTTGTTACAGACGGGGGTGAACGAGCAGTACGTC.